The 5 T cell receptor beta chains below all came from one sample that was sequenced in a study of cytomegalovirus exposure and HLA in healthy donors. Vbeta (60) and Jbeta (13) primers were used in the PCR. The assay was immunoSEQ multiplex PCR, and TCRdb's table has in-frame clones only and misses some. This repertoire shows more than 95,000 clones, more than 60% found once; its top ten account for about 5%. The sequencing sample was made of PBMCs. The origin of the receptors is a male donor in good health and CMV-seronegative.

This chain connects TRBV19 to TRBJ1-1; possible D gene TRBD1, 5 bases. From germline, CDR1 is LNHDA and CDR2 SQIVND (reference sequence). V shed 1 base and J shed 8 bases, with 11 bases lying between them. The CDR3 is 13 amino acids. The CDR3 nucleotides are TGTGCCAGTAGTATAGGGCGGGACCGCGAAGCTTTCTTT. This sequence encodes CASSIGRDREAFF.

A few counts support this clone. The chain is built from TRBV5-4 and TRBJ2-7; 12 nucleotides match TRBD2. CDR3 length: 17 amino acids. V lost 0 bases to trimming and J lost 1 base; unmatched junction nucleotides: 5. Germline lookup yields CDR1 SGHNT and CDR2 YYREEE (reference sequence). As DNA, the CDR3 is TGTGCCAGCAGCTTGGAACGACTAGCGGGAGTGTCCTACGAGCAGTACTTC. Its protein is CASSLERLAGVSYEQYF.

The gene calls are TRBV4-3 and TRBJ2-1; 11 nucleotides align to TRBD2. The J segment lost 4 bases and the V segment lost 0 bases, leaving 8 bases of the junction unmatched. Germline V gives CDR1 LGHNA, CDR2 YSLEER. The CDR3 extends over 18 amino acids. CDR3 in amino acids: CASSQDFTSGSQYNEQFF. The CDR3 DNA sequence: TGCGCCAGCAGCCAAGATTTCACTAGCGGGAGTCAATACAATGAGCAGTTCTTC.

The V gene is TRBV5-1, the J gene TRBJ1-1; 8 bases are shared with TRBD1. The CDR3 length is 15 residues. The germline gives CDR1 SGHRS, CDR2 YFSETQ. Trimming removed 6 bases from V and 0 bases from J; junction bases left unmatched: 7. This CDR3 is CASTLEQGVNTEAFF. DNA of the CDR3: TGCGCCAGCACCCTAGAACAGGGGGTGAACACTGAAGCTTTCTTT. Full variable domain (remainder filled in from reference TRBV5-1 and TRBJ1-1): KAGVTQTPRYLIKTRGQQVTLSCSPISGHRSVSWYQQTPGQGLQFLFEYFSETQRNKGNFPGRFSGRQFSNSRSEMNVSTLELGDSALYLCASTLEQGVNTEAFFGQGTRLTVV.

The chain carries TRBV21-1 and TRBJ1-4; the table gives TRBD1 as D, unverified against the DNA. TRBV21-1 is marked as a pseudogene. The CDR3 contains 17 residues. CDR3 bases: TGTGCCAGCAGCAAAGGAAGGGGCAGGCCGATTTTTGAAAAACTGTTTTTT. Translated: CASSKGRGRPIFEKLFF.